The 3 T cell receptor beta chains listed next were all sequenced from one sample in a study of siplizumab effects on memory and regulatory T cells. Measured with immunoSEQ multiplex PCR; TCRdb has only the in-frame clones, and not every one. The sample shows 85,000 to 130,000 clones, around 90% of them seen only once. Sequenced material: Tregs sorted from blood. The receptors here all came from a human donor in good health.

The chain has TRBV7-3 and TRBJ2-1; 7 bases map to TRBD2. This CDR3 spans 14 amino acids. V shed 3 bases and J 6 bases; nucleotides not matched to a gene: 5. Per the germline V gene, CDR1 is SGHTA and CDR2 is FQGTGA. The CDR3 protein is CASSFQLASNEQFF. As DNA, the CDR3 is TGTGCCAGCAGCTTTCAACTAGCGAGCAATGAGCAGTTCTTC.

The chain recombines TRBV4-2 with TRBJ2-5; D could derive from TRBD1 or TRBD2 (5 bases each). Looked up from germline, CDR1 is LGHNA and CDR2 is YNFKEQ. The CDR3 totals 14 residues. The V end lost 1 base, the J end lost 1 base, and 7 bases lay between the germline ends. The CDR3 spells CASSQGDGQETQYF. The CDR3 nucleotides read TGTGCCAGCAGCCAAGGGGACGGCCAAGAGACCCAGTACTTC.

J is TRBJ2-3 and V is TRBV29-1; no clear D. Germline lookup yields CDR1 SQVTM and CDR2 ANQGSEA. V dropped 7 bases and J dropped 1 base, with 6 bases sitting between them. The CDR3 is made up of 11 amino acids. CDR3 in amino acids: CSALRTDTQYF. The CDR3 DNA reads TGCAGCGCTCTCCGCACAGATACGCAGTATTTT.